These 27 T cell receptor beta chains came from one sample sequenced in a study of post-analysis software for immune sequencing data. Whole-study findings and limits: In patients, about five TRBV segments were more frequent than in controls, with TRBV5-6, TRBV5-1 and TRBV20-1 among them.

No antigens are known for them. Each TCR beta cDNA library carried unique molecular identifiers. TCRdb analysed the PCR reads with MiXCR anew, one entry per CDR3 protein. The repertoire holds some 500,000 distinct CDR3 sequences, with roughly 46% as singletons. Sequencing was carried out using blood. Every receptor here comes from a girl aged 10 to 17 with multiple sclerosis.

A few counts support this clonotype. The rearrangement joins TRBV4-1 to TRBJ2-1, with TRBD2 matching over 12 bases. CDR1 and CDR2 (germline): MGHRA, YSYEKL. This CDR3 is 18 amino acids long. V was clipped by 3 bases and J by 2 bases; unmatched bases: 8. The CDR3 DNA reads as TGCGCCAGCAGCCACGTGACTAGCGGGGGACCCGCCTACAATGAGCAGTTCTTC. This translates into CASSHVTSGGPAYNEQFF.

The rearrangement joins TRBV12-3 or TRBV12-4 to TRBJ2-7, with a weak D call TRBD2 (6 bases). This CDR3 comprises 14 residues. Trimming cost V 4 bases and J 1 base, with 11 bases left between them. CDR3 region: CASSSGDGSYEQYF. The CDR3 DNA follows: TGTGCCAGCAGTTCGGGGGACGGGTCCTACGAGCAGTACTTC.

V and J are TRBV9 and TRBJ2-7, with TRBD1 as a possible D gene (5 bases). In germline, CDR1 is SGDLS, CDR2 YYNGEE. The CDR3 contains 14 residues. Trimming removed 0 bases from V and 5 bases from J, with 12 bases in between. CDR3 sequence: CASSVGPGIDEQYF. Here the CDR3 DNA reads TGTGCCAGCAGCGTAGGACCAGGGATTGACGAGCAGTACTTC.

The chain has TRBV6-5 and TRBJ2-2; no clear D gene. V lost 6 bases and J 4 bases, leaving 6 bases between the germline ends. Germline CDR1 and CDR2: MNHEY and SVGAGI. The CDR3 is 12 residues long. This CDR3 is CASSPTTGELFF. In nucleotides, the CDR3 is TGTGCCAGCAGCCCAACCACCGGGGAGCTGTTTTTT.

The V and J genes are TRBV13 and TRBJ2-1; the D gene is possibly TRBD2 (6 bases). Per germline, CDR1 PRHDT and CDR2 FYEKMQ (reference sequence). CDR3 length equals 16 residues. V was clipped by 1 base and J by 4 bases, with 14 bases between them. Here the CDR3 reads CASSLEGTGVYNEQFF. The CDR3, as DNA: TGTGCCAGCAGCTTAGAGGGAACGGGGGTTTACAATGAGCAGTTCTTC.

The sample holds a few counts of this clonotype. The chain uses TRBV20-1 and TRBJ1-5, with 8 bases aligning to TRBD1. There are 14 residues in the CDR3. The germline V gene encodes CDR1 DFQATT and CDR2 SNEGSKA (reference sequence). The J segment lost 7 bases and the V segment lost 4 bases, leaving 9 bases of the junction unmatched. DNA for the CDR3: TGCAGTGCTAACCGAGGACAGGGCGGGCAGCCCCAGCATTTT. Residues: CSANRGQGGQPQHF.

This clonotype was recorded once. The chain uses TRBV20-1 and TRBJ2-3, with TRBD1 as a possible D gene (6 bases). The germline V gene has CDR1 DFQATT and CDR2 SNEGSKA (reference sequence). This CDR3 contains 11 residues. Between the trimmed V and J ends, which lost 3 bases and 11 bases, there was a span of 12 bases. CDR3 region: CSASLQGKQYF. CDR3 nucleotide sequence: TGCAGTGCTAGTCTGCAGGGGAAGCAGTATTTT.

This chain links TRBV4-1 with TRBJ2-7; a possible D gene is TRBD1 (6 bases). Deletions cut 1 base from V and 3 bases from J, with 10 bases between. Germline V lookup: CDR1 MGHRA, CDR2 YSYEKL. This CDR3 comprises 14 residues. CDR3 nucleotides: TGCGCCAGCAGCCAAGTCGAGGGGGTCTACGAGCAGTACTTC. It codes for CASSQVEGVYEQYF.

The gene calls are TRBV14 and TRBJ2-3, with D possibly being TRBD1 (5 bases). Trimming removed 0 bases from V and 2 bases from J, with 12 bases in between. The CDR3 is 16 amino acids. Germline V gene lookup returns CDR1 SGHDN and CDR2 FVKESK. The CDR3 DNA sequence: TGTGCCAGCAGCCAAGATATGAACAGGCCCACAGATACGCAGTATTTT. Translation gives CASSQDMNRPTDTQYF.

V gene TRBV7-6 combines with J gene TRBJ2-7; 11 bases match TRBD2. CDR1 is SGHVS, CDR2 FNYEAQ, per germline. The V and J ends lost 5 bases and 12 bases, in that order; junction bases with no gene match: 12. CDR3 size: 14 residues. The CDR3 protein is CASSPELASGRRYF. CDR3 bases: TGTGCCAGCAGCCCGGAGTTAGCTAGCGGGAGGAGGTACTTC.

The chain has TRBV20-1 and TRBJ2-1, with 10 bases matching TRBD2. The CDR3 has 16 amino acids. CDR1 and CDR2 (germline): DFQATT, SNEGSKA (reference sequence). V trimming: 0 bases; J trimming: 5 bases; junction bases outside the gene matches: 7. CDR3 loop: CSARDPSGRVHNEQFF. The CDR3 bases are TGCAGTGCTAGAGATCCAAGCGGGAGGGTTCACAATGAGCAGTTCTTC.

Here the CDR3 reads CASSSGIFLEQYF. CDR3 DNA sequence: TGTGCCAGCAGCTCCGGGATTTTTTTAGAGCAGTACTTC. The chain has TRBV7-6 and TRBJ2-7; perhaps TRBD2 as D (5 bases). CDR3 length: 13 residues. Germline loops: CDR1 SGHVS, CDR2 FNYEAQ. V was clipped by 4 bases and J by 7 bases, with 14 bases between them.

The V and J genes are TRBV29-1 and TRBJ1-1, with no clear D. Trimming left V 4 bases short and J 1 base short, with 7 bases between. The CDR3 contains 12 residues. Germline V gene sequence: CDR1 SQVTM, CDR2 ANQGSEA. In DNA, the CDR3 is TGCAGCGTTGGAAGGGCGAACACTGAAGCTTTCTTT. Protein product: CSVGRANTEAFF.

This sequence joins TRBV29-1 and TRBJ2-3, with 8 bases aligning to TRBD1. The CDR3 length is 13 residues. Germline lookup yields CDR1 SQVTM and CDR2 ANQGSEA. The trim removed 5 bases at V and 6 bases at J, leaving 7 bases unmatched. CDR3 amino acids: CSVHDRGRDTQYF. The CDR3 DNA sequence: TGCAGCGTTCATGACAGGGGTCGTGATACGCAGTATTTT.

This clonotype has a count of ten or more. J is TRBJ2-5 and V is TRBV12-3 or TRBV12-4; 7 bases fit TRBD1. J lost 1 base, V lost 6 bases, and 2 bases had no gene match. The CDR3 is 13 amino acids. CDR3 loop: CASSRTGQETQYF. CDR3 nucleotide sequence: TGTGCCAGCAGCCGGACAGGCCAAGAGACCCAGTACTTC.

In DNA, the CDR3 is TGCAGTGCTAGAGGATTAGATACGCAGTATTTT. This gives the protein CSARGLDTQYF. The chain links TRBV20-1 to TRBJ2-3; D not resolved. The germline V gene has CDR1 DFQATT and CDR2 SNEGSKA (reference sequence). The CDR3 length is 11 residues. The V gene lost 1 base and the J gene lost 5 bases, with 4 bases spanning the gap.

This clonotype was seen at least ten times. This chain links TRBV5-1 with TRBJ1-1; maybe TRBD1 (6 bases). V was shortened by 4 bases and J by 2 bases, with 15 bases between the two germline ends. Germline values: CDR1 SGHRS, CDR2 YFSETQ. The CDR3 extends over 15 amino acids. In DNA, the CDR3 is TGCGCCAGCAGCCCCGAGGGGGGGCGAAACACTGAAGCTTTCTTT. It specifies CASSPEGGRNTEAFF.

The J gene is TRBJ2-4, the V gene TRBV7-9, with 8 bases matching TRBD1. This CDR3 is built from 15 residues. Germline values: CDR1 SEHNR, CDR2 FQNEAQ (reference sequence). The V segment lost 0 bases and the J segment 13 bases; nucleotides outside the gene matches: 11. The CDR3 sequence: CASSLAGTGTGEQYF. Here the CDR3 DNA reads TGTGCCAGCAGCTTAGCCGGGACAGGAACGGGAGAGCAGTACTTC.

This chain connects TRBV15 to TRBJ2-1; D possibly uses TRBD1 or TRBD2 (6 bases each). The CDR3 is 16 residues long. Trimming left V 5 bases short and J 1 base short, with 15 bases between. Germline V lookup: CDR1 LNHNV, CDR2 YYDKDF (reference sequence). This chain's CDR3 is CATSGGGLLSYNEQFF. CDR3 nucleotide sequence: TGTGCCACCAGCGGAGGGGGGTTATTATCCTACAATGAGCAGTTCTTC.

With regard to this clonotype: At one end the junction does not follow the germline gene, possibly because of a read error. This CDR3 reads CASSSPGRAGGIYEQYF. The CDR3 DNA is TGTGCTAGCAGCTCCCCGGGACGAGCGGGAGGCATCTACGAGCAGTACTTC. The chain joins TRBV7-7 to TRBJ2-7, with 9 bases that match TRBD2. Germline-derived CDR1 and CDR2 are SSHAT and FNYEAQ (reference sequence). CDR3 length: 17 residues.

This chain joins TRBV29-1 and TRBJ2-3; TRBD1 matches 8 bases. CDR3 length: 13 amino acids. Germline V lookup: CDR1 SQVTM, CDR2 ANQGSEA. The V and J ends lost 6 bases and 6 bases, in that order; junction bases with no gene match: 8. The CDR3 region has the DNA TGCAGCGTGGCCGGGACAGGATGGGATACGCAGTATTTT. Its translation is CSVAGTGWDTQYF.

Only a few counts were recorded for this clonotype. The chain carries TRBV15 and TRBJ2-5; the D gene is possibly TRBD2 (6 bases). The CDR3 extends over 19 amino acids. Trimming left V 5 bases short and J 0 bases short, with 25 bases between. Per the germline V gene, CDR1 is LNHNV and CDR2 is YYDKDF (reference sequence). The CDR3 DNA reads as TGTGCCACCAGCCCCCTCCAGGCCGGGTTAGCGGCAAACCAAGAGACCCAGTACTTC. Its translation is CATSPLQAGLAANQETQYF. Full variable domain (outside the CDR3, taken from reference TRBV15 and TRBJ2-5): DAMVIQNPRYQVTQFGKPVTLSCSQTLNHNVMYWYQQKSSQAPKLLFHYYDKDFNNEADTPDNFQSRRPNTSFCFLDIRSPGLGDTAMYLCATSPLQAGLAANQETQYFGPGTRLLVL.

This clonotype was counted ten times or more. This chain joins TRBV7-2 and TRBJ2-3; D ambiguous. CDR1 is SGHTA, CDR2 FQGNSA, per germline. Trimming removed 6 bases at V and 3 bases at J, with 13 bases between. The CDR3 loop spans 14 amino acids. Here the CDR3 reads CASRPQKETDTQYF. The DNA of the CDR3 is TGTGCCAGCAGGCCCCAAAAAGAGACAGATACGCAGTATTTT.

As regards this clonotype: One junction end does not reproduce the germline sequence, and a read error may be involved. The genes are TRBV5-1 and TRBJ2-1; 9 bases line up with TRBD1. Germline V gene sequence: CDR1 SGHRS, CDR2 YFSETQ. The length of the CDR3 is 14 residues. As DNA, the CDR3 is TGCGCCAGCAGCTCGGACAGGGGTCACAATAAGCAGTTCTTC. Amino acid sequence: CASSSDRGHNKQFF.

The chain has TRBV10-3 and TRBJ2-3; 7 nucleotides match TRBD2. V shed 10 bases and J 2 bases; nucleotides not matched to a gene: 6. Germline V CDR1 and CDR2: ENHRY, SYGVKD. CDR3 length equals 13 residues. CDR3 DNA sequence: TGTGCCAACGGCCGGGAGGACACAGATACGCAGTATTTT. Translation: CANGREDTDTQYF.

The sample holds a few counts of this clonotype. The rearrangement links TRBV28 to TRBJ2-4, with D unresolved. The CDR3 totals 12 residues. Deletions cut 4 bases from V and 6 bases from J, with 7 bases between. CDR1 and CDR2 (germline): MDHEN, SYDVKM. The CDR3 loop is CASSSGPNIQYF. The CDR3 bases are TGTGCCAGCAGTTCCGGGCCAAACATTCAGTACTTC.

CDR3 residues: CSARDQGRENIQYF. CDR3 nucleotide sequence: TGCAGTGCTAGAGATCAGGGGCGCGAGAACATTCAGTACTTC. The J gene is TRBJ2-7, the V gene TRBV20-1; the D gene is possibly TRBD1 (6 bases). The J call is uncertain, as TRBJ2-4 better fits the DNA end. CDR1 DFQATT and CDR2 SNEGSKA come from the germline V gene (reference sequence). The CDR3 is made up of 14 amino acids.